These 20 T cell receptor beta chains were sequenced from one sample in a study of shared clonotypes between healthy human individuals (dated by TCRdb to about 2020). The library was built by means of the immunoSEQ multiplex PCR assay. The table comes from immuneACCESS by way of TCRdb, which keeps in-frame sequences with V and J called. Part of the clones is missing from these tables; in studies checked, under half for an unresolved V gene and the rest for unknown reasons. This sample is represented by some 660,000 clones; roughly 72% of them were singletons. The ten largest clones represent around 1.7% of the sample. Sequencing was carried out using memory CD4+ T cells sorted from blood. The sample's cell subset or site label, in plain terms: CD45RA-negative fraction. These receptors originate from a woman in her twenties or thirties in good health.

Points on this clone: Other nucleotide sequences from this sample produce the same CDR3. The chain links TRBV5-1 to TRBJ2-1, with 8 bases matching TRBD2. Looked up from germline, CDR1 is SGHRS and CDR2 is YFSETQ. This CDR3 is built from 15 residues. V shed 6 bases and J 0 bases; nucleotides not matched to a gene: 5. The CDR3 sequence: CASTRGGSSYNEQFF. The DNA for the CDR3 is TGCGCCAGCACCCGGGGGGGTAGCTCCTACAATGAGCAGTTCTTC.

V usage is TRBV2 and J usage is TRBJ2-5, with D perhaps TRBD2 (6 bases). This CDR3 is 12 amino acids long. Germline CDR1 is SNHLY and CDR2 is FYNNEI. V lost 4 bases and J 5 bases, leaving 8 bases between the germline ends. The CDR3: CASSGLGETQYF. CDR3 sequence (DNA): TGTGCCAGCAGTGGACTAGGGGAGACCCAGTACTTC.

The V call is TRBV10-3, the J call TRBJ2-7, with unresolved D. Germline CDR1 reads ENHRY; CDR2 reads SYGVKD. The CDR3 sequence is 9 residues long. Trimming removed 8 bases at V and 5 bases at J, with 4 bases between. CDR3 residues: CAIRHEQYF. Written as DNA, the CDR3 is TGTGCCATCCGGCACGAGCAGTACTTC.

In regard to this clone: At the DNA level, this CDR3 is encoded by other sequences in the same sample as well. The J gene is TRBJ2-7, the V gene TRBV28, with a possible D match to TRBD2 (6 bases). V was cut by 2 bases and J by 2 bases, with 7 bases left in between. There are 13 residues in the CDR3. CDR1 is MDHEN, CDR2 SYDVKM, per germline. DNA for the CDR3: TGTGCCAGCAGTTTAGGAGGGACCTACGAGCAGTACTTC. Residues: CASSLGGTYEQYF.

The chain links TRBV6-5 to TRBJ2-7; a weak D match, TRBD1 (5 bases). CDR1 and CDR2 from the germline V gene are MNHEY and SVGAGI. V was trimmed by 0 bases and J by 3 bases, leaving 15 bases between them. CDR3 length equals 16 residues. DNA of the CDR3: TGTGCCAGCAGTTACTCATCGATTGACAGAAACTACGAGCAGTACTTC. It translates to CASSYSSIDRNYEQYF.

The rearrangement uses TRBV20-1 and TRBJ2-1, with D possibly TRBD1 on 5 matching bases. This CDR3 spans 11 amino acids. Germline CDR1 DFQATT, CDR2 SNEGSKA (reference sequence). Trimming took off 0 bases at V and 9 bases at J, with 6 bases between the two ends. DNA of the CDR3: TGCAGTGCTAGAGAAGGGGTTGAGCAGTTCTTC. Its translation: CSAREGVEQFF.

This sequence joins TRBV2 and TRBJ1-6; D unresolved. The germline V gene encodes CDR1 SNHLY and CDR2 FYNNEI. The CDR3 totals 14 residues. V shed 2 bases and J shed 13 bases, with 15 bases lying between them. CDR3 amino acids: CASSERRAIGPLHF. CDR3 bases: TGTGCCAGCAGTGAAAGAAGGGCTATTGGTCCCCTCCACTTT. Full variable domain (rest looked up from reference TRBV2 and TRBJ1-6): EPEVTQTPSHQVTQMGQEVILRCVPISNHLYFYWYRQILGQKVEFLVSFYNNEISEKSEIFDDQFSVERPDGSNFTLKIRSTKLEDSAMYFCASSERRAIGPLHFGNGTRLTVT.

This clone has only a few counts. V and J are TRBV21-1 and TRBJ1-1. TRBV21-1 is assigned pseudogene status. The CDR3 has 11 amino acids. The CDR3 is CASSKGPEAFF. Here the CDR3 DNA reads TGTGCCAGCAGCAAAGGACCTGAAGCTTTCTTT.

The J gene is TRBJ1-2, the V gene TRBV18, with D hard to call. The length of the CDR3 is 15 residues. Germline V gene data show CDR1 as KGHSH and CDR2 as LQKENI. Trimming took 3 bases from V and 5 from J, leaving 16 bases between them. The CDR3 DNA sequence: TGTGCCAGCTCACCTGGTCCGGGGTTAGGATATGGCTACACCTTC. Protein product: CASSPGPGLGYGYTF.

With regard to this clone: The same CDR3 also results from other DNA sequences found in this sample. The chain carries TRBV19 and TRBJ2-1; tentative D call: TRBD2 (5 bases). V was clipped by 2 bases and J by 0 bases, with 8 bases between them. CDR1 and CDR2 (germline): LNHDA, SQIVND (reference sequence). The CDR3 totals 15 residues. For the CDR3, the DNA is TGTGCCAGTAGTATAAGCGGTAGCTCCTACAATGAGCAGTTCTTC. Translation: CASSISGSSYNEQFF. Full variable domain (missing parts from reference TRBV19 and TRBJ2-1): DGGITQSPKYLFRKEGQNVTLSCEQNLNHDAMYWYRQDPGQGLRLIYYSQIVNDFQKGDIAEGYSVSREKKESFPLTVTSAQKNPTAFYLCASSISGSSYNEQFFGPGTRLTVL.

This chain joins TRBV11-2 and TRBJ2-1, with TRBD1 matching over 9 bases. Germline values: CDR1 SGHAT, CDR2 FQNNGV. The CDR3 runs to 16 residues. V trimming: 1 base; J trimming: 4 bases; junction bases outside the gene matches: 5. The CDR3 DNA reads TGTGCCAGCAGCTTAGCAGGGGGGACAGGGTACAATGAGCAGTTCTTC. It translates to CASSLAGGTGYNEQFF.

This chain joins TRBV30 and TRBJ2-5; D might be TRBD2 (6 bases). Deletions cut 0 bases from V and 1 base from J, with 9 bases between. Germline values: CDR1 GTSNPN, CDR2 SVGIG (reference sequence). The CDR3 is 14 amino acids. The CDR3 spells CAWSVRGTQETQYF. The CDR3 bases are TGTGCCTGGAGTGTACGCGGGACCCAAGAGACCCAGTACTTC.

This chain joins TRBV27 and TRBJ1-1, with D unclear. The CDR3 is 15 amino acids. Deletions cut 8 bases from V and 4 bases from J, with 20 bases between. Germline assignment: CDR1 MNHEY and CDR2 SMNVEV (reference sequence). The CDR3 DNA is TGTGCCAGCGGCGTCCCCAGGCAGATCGCCACTGAAGCTTTCTTT. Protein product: CASGVPRQIATEAFF.

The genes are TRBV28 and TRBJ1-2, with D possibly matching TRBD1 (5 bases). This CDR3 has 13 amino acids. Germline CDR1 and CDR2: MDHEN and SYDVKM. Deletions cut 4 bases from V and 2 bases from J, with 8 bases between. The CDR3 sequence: CASSSGDNYGYTF. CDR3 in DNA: TGTGCCAGCAGTTCCGGGGACAACTATGGCTACACCTTC.

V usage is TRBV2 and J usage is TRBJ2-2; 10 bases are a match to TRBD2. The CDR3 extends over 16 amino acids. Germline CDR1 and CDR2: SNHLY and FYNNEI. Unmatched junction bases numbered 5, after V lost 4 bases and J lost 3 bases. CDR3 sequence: CASSVFLAGDTGELFF. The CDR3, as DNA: TGTGCCAGCAGTGTCTTCCTAGCGGGGGACACCGGGGAGCTGTTTTTT.

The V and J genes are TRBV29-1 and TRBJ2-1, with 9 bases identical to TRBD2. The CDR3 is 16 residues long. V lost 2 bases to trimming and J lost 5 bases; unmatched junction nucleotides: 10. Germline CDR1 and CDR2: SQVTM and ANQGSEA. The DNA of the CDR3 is TGCAGCGTTGAAAGTTTCTGGCGGGAGGGAAACAATGAGCAGTTCTTC. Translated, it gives CSVESFWREGNNEQFF.

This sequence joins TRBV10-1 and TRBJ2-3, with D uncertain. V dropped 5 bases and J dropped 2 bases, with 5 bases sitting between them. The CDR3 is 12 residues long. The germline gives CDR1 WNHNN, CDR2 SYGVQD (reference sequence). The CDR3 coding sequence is TGCGCCAGCAGTCCTAACACAGATACGCAGTATTTT. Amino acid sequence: CASSPNTDTQYF.

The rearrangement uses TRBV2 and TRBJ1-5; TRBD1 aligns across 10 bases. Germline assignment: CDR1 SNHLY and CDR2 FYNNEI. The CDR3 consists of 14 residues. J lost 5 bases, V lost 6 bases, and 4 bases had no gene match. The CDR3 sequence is CASSKDRGHQPQHF. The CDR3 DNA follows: TGTGCCAGCAGCAAAGACAGGGGGCATCAGCCCCAGCATTTT.

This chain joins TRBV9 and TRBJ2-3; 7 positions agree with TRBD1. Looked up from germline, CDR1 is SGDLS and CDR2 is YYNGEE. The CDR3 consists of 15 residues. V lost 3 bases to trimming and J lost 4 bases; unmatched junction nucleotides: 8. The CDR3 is CASSASTGLPDTQYF. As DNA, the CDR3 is TGTGCCAGCAGCGCCTCGACAGGGTTGCCAGATACGCAGTATTTT. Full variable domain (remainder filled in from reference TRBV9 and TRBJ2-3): DSGVTQTPKHLITATGQRVTLRCSPRSGDLSVYWYQQSLDQGLQFLIQYYNGEERAKGNILERFSAQQFPDLHSELNLSSLELGDSALYFCASSASTGLPDTQYFGPGTRLTVL.

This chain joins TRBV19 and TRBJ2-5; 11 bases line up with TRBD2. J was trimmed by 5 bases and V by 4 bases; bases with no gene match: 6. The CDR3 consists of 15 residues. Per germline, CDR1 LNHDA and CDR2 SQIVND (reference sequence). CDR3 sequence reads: CASSTTSGRVETQYF. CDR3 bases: TGTGCCAGTAGTACCACTAGCGGGAGAGTCGAGACCCAGTACTTC.